This T cell receptor beta chain was documented in a study of T-cell reconstitution after alpha-beta-depleted transplantation in children. During its preparation, the TCRbeta library received unique molecular identifiers. TCRdb re-derived calls from the PCR reads in MiXCR, one entry per CDR3 protein. This table holds about 200,000 distinct CDR3 sequences, around 5.9% found once. This clonotype was seen many times. There are 13 residues in the CDR3. V lost 1 base, J lost 5 bases, and 9 bases lay in between. Germline CDR1 reads MDHEN; CDR2 reads SYDVKM. Specimen: PBMCs, collected before TCRalphabeta/CD19-depleted stem cell transplant. The gene calls are TRBV28 and TRBJ2-7; D is possibly TRBD1 (6 bases). This receptor was obtained from a girl younger than two with combined immunodeficiency, due to receive a stem cell transplant. CDR3 in amino acids: CASSLYRAHEQYF. DNA of the CDR3: TGTGCCAGCAGTTTATACAGGGCCCACGAGCAGTACTTC.